The entry below describes one T cell receptor beta chain. Assay used: immunoSEQ multiplex PCR; TCRdb lists only in-frame clones, some missing. The sample holds 130,000 or so clones, roughly 86% seen once. These data belong to a study of blood T cell repertoires in COVID-19. With V trimmed by 5 bases and J by 4 bases, 10 bases remained unmatched. CDR1 is SGHTA, CDR2 FQGTGA, per germline. The CDR3 spans 16 residues. Sequencing used peripheral blood. The rearrangement links TRBV7-3 to TRBJ2-3; TRBD1 matches at 9 bases. The sequence derives from a woman aged 45-65 years who had recovered from COVID-19. The CDR3 DNA follows: TGTGCCAGCAGCCACATAGGGACAGGGAAAGCAGATACGCAGTATTTT. Its translation: CASSHIGTGKADTQYF.